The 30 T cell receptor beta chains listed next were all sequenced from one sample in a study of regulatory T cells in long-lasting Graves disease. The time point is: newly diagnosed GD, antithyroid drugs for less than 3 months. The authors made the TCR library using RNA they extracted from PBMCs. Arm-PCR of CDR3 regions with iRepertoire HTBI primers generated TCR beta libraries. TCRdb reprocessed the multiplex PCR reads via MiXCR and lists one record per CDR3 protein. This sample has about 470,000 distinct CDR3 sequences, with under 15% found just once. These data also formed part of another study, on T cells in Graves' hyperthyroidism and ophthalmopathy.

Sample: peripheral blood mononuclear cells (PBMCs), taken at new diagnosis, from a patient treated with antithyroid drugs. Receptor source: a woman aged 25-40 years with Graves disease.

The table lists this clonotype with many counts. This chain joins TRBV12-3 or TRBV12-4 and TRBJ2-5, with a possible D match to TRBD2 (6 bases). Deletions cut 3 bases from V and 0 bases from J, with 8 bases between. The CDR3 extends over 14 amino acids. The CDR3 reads CASSFGGDQETQYF. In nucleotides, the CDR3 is TGTGCCAGCAGTTTCGGGGGTGACCAAGAGACCCAGTACTTC.

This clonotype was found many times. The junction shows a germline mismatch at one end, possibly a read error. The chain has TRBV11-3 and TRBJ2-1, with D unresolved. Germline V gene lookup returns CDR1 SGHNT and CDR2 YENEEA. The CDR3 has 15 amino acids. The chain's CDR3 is CASSLDPRFYNEQFF. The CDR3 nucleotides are TGTGCCAGCAGCCTAGATCCGAGATTCTACAATGAGCAGTTCTTC. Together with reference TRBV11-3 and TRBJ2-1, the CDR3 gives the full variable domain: EAGVVQSPRYKIIEKKQPVAFWCNPISGHNTLYWYLQNLGQGPELLIRYENEEAVDDSQLPKDRFSAERLKGVDSTLKIQPAELGDSAVYLCASSLDPRFYNEQFFGPGTRLTVL.

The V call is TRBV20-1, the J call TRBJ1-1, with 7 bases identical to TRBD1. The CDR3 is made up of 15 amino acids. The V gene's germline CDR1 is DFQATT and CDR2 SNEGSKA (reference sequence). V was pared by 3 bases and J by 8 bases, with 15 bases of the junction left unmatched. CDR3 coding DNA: TGCAGTGCTAGCAGGGGGGGGCTCGGAGGAGGAGAAGCTTTCTTT. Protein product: CSASRGGLGGGEAFF.

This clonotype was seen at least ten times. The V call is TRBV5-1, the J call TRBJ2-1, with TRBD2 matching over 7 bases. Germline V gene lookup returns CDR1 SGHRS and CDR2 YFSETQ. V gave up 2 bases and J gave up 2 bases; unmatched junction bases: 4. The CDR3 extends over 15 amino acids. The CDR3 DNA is TGCGCCAGCAGCTTCTGGCGGGAGACCTACAATGAGCAGTTCTTC. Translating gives CASSFWRETYNEQFF.

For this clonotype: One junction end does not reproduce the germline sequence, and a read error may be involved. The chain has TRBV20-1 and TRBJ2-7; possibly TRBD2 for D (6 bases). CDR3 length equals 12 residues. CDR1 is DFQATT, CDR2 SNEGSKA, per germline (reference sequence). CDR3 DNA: TGCAGTAGTACTAGCTTCTCCTACGGGCAGTACTTC. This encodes CSSTSFSYGQYF.

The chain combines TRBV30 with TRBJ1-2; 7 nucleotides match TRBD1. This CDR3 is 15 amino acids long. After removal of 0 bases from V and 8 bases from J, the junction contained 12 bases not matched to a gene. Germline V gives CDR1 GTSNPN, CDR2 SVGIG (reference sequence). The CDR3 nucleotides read TGTGCCTGGAGTGTAGGTCTCGGACAGGCGGGAGGCTACACCTTC. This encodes CAWSVGLGQAGGYTF.

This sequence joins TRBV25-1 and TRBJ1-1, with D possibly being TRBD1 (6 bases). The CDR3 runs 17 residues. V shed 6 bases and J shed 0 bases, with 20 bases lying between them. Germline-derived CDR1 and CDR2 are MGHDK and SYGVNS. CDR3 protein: CASSRTGTGLMNTEAFF. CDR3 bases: TGTGCCAGCAGCCGGACTGGAACAGGGCTTATGAACACTGAAGCTTTCTTT. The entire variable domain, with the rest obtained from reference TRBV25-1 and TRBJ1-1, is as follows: EADIYQTPRYLVIGTGKKITLECSQTMGHDKMYWYQQDPGMELHLIHYSYGVNSTEKGDLSSESTVSRIRTEHFPLTLESARPSHTSQYLCASSRTGTGLMNTEAFFGQGTRLTVV.

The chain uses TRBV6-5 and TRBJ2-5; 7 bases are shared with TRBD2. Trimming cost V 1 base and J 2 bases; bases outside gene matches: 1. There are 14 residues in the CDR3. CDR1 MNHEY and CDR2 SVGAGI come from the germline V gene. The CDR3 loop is CASSYWGGQETQYF. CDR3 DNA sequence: TGTGCCAGCAGTTACTGGGGGGGTCAAGAGACCCAGTACTTC.

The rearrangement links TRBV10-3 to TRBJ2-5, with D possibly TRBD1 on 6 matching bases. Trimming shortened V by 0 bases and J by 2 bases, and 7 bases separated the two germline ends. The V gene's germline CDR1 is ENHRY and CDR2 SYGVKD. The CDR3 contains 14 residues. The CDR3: CAISESQGQETQYF. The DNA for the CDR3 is TGTGCCATCAGTGAGTCACAGGGACAAGAGACCCAGTACTTC.

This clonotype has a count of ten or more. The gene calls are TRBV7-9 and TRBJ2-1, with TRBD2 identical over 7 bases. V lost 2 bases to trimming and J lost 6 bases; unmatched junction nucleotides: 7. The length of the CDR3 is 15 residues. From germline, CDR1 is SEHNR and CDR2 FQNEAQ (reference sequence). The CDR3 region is CASSLSAGASNEQFF. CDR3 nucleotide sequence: TGTGCCAGCAGCTTATCGGCGGGAGCCTCCAATGAGCAGTTCTTC.

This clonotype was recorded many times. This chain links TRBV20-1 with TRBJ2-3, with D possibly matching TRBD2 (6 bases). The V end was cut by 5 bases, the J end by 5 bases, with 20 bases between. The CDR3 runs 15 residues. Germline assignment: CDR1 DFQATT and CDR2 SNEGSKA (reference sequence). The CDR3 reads CSAARDVEGEDTQYF. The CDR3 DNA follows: TGCAGTGCTGCGCGGGACGTCGAAGGGGAAGATACGCAGTATTTT.

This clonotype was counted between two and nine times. CDR3 coding DNA: TGTGCCAGCAGCTCACAGTGGGGTCAGCCCCAGCATTTT. As protein: CASSSQWGQPQHF. The gene calls are TRBV7-9 and TRBJ1-5; D remains unclear. This CDR3 spans 13 amino acids. V was cut by 4 bases and J by 6 bases, with 10 bases left in between. The germline CDR1 and CDR2 sequences are SEHNR and FQNEAQ (reference sequence).

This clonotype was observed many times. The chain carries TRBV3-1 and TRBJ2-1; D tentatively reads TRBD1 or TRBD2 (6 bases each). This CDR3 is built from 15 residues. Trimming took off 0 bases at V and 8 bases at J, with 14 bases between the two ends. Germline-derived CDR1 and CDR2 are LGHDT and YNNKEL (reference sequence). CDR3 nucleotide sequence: TGTGCCAGCAGCCAAGATGGGGGGCGATTTGATGAGCAGTTCTTC. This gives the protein CASSQDGGRFDEQFF.

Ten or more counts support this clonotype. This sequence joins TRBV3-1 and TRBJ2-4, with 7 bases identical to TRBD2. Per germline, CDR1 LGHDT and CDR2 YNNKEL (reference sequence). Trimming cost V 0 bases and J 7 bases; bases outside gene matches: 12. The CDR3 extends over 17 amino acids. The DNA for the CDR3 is TGTGCCAGCAGCCAAGAATTGGCGGGAGTTATGGGTAACATTCAGTACTTC. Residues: CASSQELAGVMGNIQYF.

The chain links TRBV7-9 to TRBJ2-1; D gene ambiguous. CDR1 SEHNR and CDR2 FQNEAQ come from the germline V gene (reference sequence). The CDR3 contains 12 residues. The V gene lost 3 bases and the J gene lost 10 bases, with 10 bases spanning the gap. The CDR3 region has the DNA TGTGCCAGCAGCTTTCCGAGCTACGAGCAGTTCTTC. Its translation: CASSFPSYEQFF.

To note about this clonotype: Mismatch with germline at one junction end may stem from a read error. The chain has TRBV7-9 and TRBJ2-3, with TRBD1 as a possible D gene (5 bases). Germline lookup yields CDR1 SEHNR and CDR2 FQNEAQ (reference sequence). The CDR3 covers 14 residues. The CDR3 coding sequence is TGCGCCAGCAGCCAAGGACACTCCACAGATACGCAGTATTTT. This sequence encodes CASSQGHSTDTQYF.

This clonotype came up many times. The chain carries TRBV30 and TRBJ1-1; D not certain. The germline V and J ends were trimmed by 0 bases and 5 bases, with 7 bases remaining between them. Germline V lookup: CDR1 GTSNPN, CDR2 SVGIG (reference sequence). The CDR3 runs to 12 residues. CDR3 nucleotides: TGTGCCTGGAGTGTAACAGAGACTGAAGCTTTCTTT. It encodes CAWSVTETEAFF.

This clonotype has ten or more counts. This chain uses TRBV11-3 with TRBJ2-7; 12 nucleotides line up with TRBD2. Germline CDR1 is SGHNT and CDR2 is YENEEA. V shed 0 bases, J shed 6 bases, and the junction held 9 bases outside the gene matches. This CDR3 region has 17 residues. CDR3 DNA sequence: TGTGCCAGCAGCTTAGAAGTGACTAGCGGGAGCCGCCCCGAGCAGTACTTC. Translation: CASSLEVTSGSRPEQYF.

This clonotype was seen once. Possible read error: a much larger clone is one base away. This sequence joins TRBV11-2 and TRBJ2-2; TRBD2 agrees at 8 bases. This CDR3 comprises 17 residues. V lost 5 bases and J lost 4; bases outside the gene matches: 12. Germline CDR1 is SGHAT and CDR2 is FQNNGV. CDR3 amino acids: CASSPRTSRTGTGELFF. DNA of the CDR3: TGTGCCAGCAGCCCTCGGACTAGCAGGACTGGCACCGGGGAGCTGTTTTTT.

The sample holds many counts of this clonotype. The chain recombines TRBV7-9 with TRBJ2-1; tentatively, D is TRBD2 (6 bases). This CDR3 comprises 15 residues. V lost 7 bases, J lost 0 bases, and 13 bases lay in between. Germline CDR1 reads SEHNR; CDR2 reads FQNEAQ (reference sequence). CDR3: CASTRLEGSYNEQFF. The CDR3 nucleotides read TGTGCCAGCACGAGACTAGAGGGCTCCTACAATGAGCAGTTCTTC. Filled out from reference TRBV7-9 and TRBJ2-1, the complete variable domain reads DTGVSQNPRHKITKRGQNVTFRCDPISEHNRLYWYRQTLGQGPEFLTYFQNEAQLEKSRLLSDRFSAERPKGSFSTLEIQRTEQGDSAMYLCASTRLEGSYNEQFFGPGTRLTVL.

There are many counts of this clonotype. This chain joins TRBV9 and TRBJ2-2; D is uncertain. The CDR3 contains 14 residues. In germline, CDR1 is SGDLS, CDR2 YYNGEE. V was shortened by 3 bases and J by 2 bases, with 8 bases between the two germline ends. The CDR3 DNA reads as TGTGCCAGCAGCGGGACCGTAAACACCGGGGAGCTGTTTTTT. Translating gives CASSGTVNTGELFF.

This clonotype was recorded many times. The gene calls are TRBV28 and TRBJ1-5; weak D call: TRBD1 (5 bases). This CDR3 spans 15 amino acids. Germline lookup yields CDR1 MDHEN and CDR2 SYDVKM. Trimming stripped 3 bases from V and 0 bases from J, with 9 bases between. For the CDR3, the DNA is TGTGCCAGCAGTTTGGGGCAGCATAGCAATCAGCCCCAGCATTTT. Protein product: CASSLGQHSNQPQHF.

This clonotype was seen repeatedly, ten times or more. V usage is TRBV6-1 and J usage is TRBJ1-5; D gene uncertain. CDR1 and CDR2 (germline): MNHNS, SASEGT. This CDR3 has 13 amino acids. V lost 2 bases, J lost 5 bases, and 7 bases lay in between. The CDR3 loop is CASSEKEYQPQHF. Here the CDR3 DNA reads TGTGCCAGCAGTGAAAAAGAGTATCAGCCCCAGCATTTT.

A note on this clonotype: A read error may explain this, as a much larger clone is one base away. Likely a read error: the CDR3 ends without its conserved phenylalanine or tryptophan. CDR3 residues: CASSVGLAGYYNEQFS. The CDR3 coding sequence is TGTGCCAGCAGCGTAGGTTTAGCGGGATACTACAATGAGCAGTTCTCC. The V gene is TRBV9, the J gene TRBJ2-1; 8 nucleotides agree with TRBD2. Germline CDR1 SGDLS, CDR2 YYNGEE. V gave up 0 bases and J gave up 3 bases; unmatched junction bases: 5. This CDR3 is 16 amino acids long.

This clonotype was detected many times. For the CDR3, the DNA is TGTGCCAGCCACTCCCAAGGCTACGAGCAGTACTTC. Amino acid sequence: CASHSQGYEQYF. J is TRBJ2-7 and V is TRBV28, with no clear D. The CDR3 length is 12 residues. Trimming left V 8 bases short and J 3 bases short, with 11 bases between. Germline V gene lookup returns CDR1 MDHEN and CDR2 SYDVKM.

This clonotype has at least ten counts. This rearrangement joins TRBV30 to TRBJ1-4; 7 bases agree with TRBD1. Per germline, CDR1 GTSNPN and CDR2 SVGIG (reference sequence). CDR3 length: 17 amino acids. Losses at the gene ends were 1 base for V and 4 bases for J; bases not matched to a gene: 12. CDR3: CAWSGPWTGRNNEKLFF. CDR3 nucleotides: TGTGCCTGGAGTGGACCGTGGACAGGCCGGAATAATGAAAAACTGTTTTTT.

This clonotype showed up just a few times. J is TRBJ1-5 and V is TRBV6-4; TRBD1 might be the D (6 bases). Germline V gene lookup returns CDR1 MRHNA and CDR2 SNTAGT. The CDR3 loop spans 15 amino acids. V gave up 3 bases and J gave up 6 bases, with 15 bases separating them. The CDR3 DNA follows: TGTGCCAGCAGTGAGGACAGCGCCGCGGGTCAGCCCCAGCATTTT. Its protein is CASSEDSAAGQPQHF.

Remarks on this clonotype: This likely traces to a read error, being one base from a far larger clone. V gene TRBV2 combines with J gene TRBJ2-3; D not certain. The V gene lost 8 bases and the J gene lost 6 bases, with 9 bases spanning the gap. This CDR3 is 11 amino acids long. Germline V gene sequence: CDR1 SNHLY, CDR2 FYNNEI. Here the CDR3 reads CASGSADTQYF. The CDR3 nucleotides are TGTGCCAGCGGGTCGGCGGATACGCAGTATTTT.

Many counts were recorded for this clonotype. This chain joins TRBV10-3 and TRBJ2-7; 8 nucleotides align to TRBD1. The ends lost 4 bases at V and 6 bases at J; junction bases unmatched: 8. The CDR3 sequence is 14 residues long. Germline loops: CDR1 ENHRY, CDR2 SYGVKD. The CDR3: CAISGSRGLGEQYF. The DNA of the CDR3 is TGTGCCATCAGTGGGTCCAGGGGGCTAGGCGAGCAGTACTTC.

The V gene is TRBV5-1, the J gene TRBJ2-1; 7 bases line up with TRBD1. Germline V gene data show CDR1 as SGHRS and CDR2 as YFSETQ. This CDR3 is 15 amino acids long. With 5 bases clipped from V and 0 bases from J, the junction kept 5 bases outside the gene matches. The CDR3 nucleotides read TGCGCCAGCAGGGTTGGACAGGCCTCCTACAATGAGCAGTTCTTC. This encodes CASRVGQASYNEQFF.